This T cell receptor beta chain was recorded in a study of blood T cell repertoires in COVID-19. This CDR3 region has 14 residues. Per germline, CDR1 LNHDA and CDR2 SQIVND (reference sequence). The V end lost 7 bases, the J end lost 2 bases, and 12 bases lay between the germline ends. Assay used: immunoSEQ multiplex PCR; TCRdb lists only in-frame clones, some missing. Here the sample spans approximately 270,000 clones, around 89% being singletons. The source material was peripheral blood. The receptor was derived from a man under 40 with acute or convalescent COVID-19. The genes are TRBV19 and TRBJ2-1, with no clear D. CDR3 protein: CASKLDGPYNEQFF. DNA of the CDR3: TGTGCCAGTAAGCTGGATGGGCCCTACAATGAGCAGTTCTTC.